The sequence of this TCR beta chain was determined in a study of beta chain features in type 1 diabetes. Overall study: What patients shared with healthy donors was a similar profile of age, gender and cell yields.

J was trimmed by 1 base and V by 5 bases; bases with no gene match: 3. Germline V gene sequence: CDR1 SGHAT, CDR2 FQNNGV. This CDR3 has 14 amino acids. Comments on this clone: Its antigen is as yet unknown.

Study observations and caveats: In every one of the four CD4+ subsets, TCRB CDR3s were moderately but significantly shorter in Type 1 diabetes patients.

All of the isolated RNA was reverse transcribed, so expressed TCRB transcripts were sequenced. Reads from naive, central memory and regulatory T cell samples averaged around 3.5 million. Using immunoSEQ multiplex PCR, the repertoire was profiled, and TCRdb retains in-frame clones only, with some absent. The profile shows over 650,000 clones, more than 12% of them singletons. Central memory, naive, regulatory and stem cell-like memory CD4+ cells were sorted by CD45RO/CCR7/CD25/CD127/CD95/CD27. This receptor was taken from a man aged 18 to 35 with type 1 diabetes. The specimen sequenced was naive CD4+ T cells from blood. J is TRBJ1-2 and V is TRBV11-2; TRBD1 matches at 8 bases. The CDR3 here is CASSLGQGNYGYTF. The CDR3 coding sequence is TGTGCCAGCAGCCTCGGACAGGGTAACTATGGCTACACCTTC.